This paragraph covers one T cell receptor (beta chain) sequence. The data derive from a study of blood T cell repertoires in COVID-19. Study at large: COVID-19 samples collected from the United States, Italy and Spain covered acute and convalescent phases. PBMCs, B-cell-depleted T cells, or T cells were the source of the cDNA or gDNA that made up the material.

Original data processing: The assay estimated nucleated cells by amplifying reference gene primers. The protocol was immunoSEQ multiplex PCR, while the TCRdb copy is restricted to in-frame clones and leaves out a portion. V and J calls and clone size are those listed in that table; D and trimming were worked out from the DNA. This table holds about 150,000 clones, around 90% found once. There are 16 residues in the CDR3. The germline V gene encodes CDR1 KGHSH and CDR2 LQKENI. J was trimmed by 9 bases and V by 3 bases; bases with no gene match: 11. The chain uses TRBV18 and TRBJ2-1, with 10 bases lining up with TRBD2. This clonotype was sampled from a woman aged 60-75 years with active or convalescent COVID-19. Sequenced input: peripheral blood. CDR3 sequence reads: CASSPSISGGNFEQFF. In DNA form, the CDR3 reads TGTGCCAGCTCACCTTCGATTAGCGGGGGGAATTTTGAGCAGTTCTTC. Complete variable domain (other parts from reference TRBV18 and TRBJ2-1): NAGVMQNPRHLVRRRGQEARLRCSPMKGHSHVYWYRQLPEEGLKFMVYLQKENIIDESGMPKERFSAEFPKEGPSILRIQQVVRGDSAAYFCASSPSISGGNFEQFFGPGTRLTVL.